This passage covers 22 T cell receptor beta chains from one sample sequenced in a study of blood T cells in healthy people across ages. Together with a sample-barcoded 5' primer, a J-beta primer mix was included in a second PCR lasting about 7 to 11 cycles. In TCRdb, the 5' RACE reads were re-called with MiXCR into one record per CDR3 protein. The sample contains about 1,500,000 distinct CDR3 sequences, roughly 40% of which appear only once. Sequenced material: blood. Receptor source: a woman in her late teens or twenties in good health.

This clonotype was seen a few times. The chain recombines TRBV5-1 with TRBJ2-2; tentatively, D is TRBD1 or TRBD2 (6 bases each). The V gene's germline CDR1 is SGHRS and CDR2 YFSETQ. The CDR3 covers 16 residues. Trimming pared 0 bases from V and 3 bases from J, leaving 12 bases between. The CDR3 nucleotides read TGCGCCAGCAGCTTGGCCAACGGGGGCGACACCGGGGAGCTGTTTTTT. This codes for CASSLANGGDTGELFF.

The chain carries TRBV27 and TRBJ2-4; D tentatively fits TRBD1 or TRBD2 (5 bases each). The J call is doubtful: the DNA matches TRBJ2-7 better. CDR3 length: 14 residues. CDR1 is MNHEY, CDR2 SMNVEV, per germline (reference sequence). The CDR3 region has the DNA TGTGCCAGCAGTTCTGCCGGGACGACCTACGAGCAGTACTTC. This encodes CASSSAGTTYEQYF.

This clonotype was counted only a few times. The rearrangement uses TRBV12-3 or TRBV12-4 and TRBJ2-5; D uncertain. The V gene lost 2 bases and the J gene lost 4 bases, with 11 bases spanning the gap. This CDR3 spans 14 amino acids. The CDR3 nucleotides read TGTGCCAGCAGTTTAACCGCCCCCAGAGAGACCCAGTACTTC. Translation gives CASSLTAPRETQYF.

This clonotype occurred a few times. This chain joins TRBV24-1 and TRBJ2-5; D is possibly TRBD2 (5 bases). The germline CDR1 and CDR2 sequences are KGHDR and SFDVKD. V dropped 5 bases and J dropped 2 bases, with 5 bases sitting between them. The length of the CDR3 is 12 residues. Here the CDR3 DNA reads TGTGCCACCAGTGCGGGGCAAGAGACCCAGTACTTC. Translating it yields CATSAGQETQYF.

The V call is TRBV12-3 or TRBV12-4, the J call TRBJ2-3, with D maybe TRBD2 (6 bases). CDR3 length: 17 residues. Trimming left V 3 bases short and J 1 base short, with 17 bases between. The CDR3 protein is CASSFWGSGSRTDTQYF. The CDR3 DNA sequence: TGTGCCAGCAGTTTTTGGGGTAGCGGTTCCCGCACAGATACGCAGTATTTT.

This clonotype was observed a few times. The rearrangement uses TRBV20-1 and TRBJ1-2; D uncertain. V was trimmed by 1 base and J by 4 bases, leaving 10 bases between them. The CDR3 consists of 13 residues. Germline V CDR1 and CDR2: DFQATT, SNEGSKA (reference sequence). The chain's CDR3 is CSARAYSSYGYTF. CDR3 DNA: TGCAGTGCTAGAGCGTACAGCTCCTATGGCTACACCTTC.

The V and J genes are TRBV20-1 and TRBJ2-7; no clear D gene. Germline CDR1 reads DFQATT; CDR2 reads SNEGSKA (reference sequence). The V gene lost 0 bases and the J gene lost 4 bases, with 4 bases spanning the gap. This CDR3 contains 11 residues. The CDR3, as DNA: TGCAGTGCTAGAGACGAATACGAGCAGTACTTC. This sequence encodes CSARDEYEQYF.

The V gene is TRBV12-3 or TRBV12-4, the J gene TRBJ1-5; D is unclear. The CDR3 is made up of 13 amino acids. Between the trimmed V and J ends, which lost 5 bases and 6 bases, there was a span of 11 bases. CDR3 DNA sequence: TGTGCCAGCAGTAAACGACTGGGTCAGCCCCAGCATTTT. Translating it yields CASSKRLGQPQHF.

This chain joins TRBV12-3 or TRBV12-4 and TRBJ2-1, with D tentatively TRBD1 (6 bases). The V end was cut by 3 bases, the J end by 7 bases, with 19 bases between. This CDR3 has 16 residues. The CDR3 DNA sequence: TGTGCCAGCAGTTTCGGTAAGACAGGACCAAGGAATGAGCAGTTCTTC. Encoded protein: CASSFGKTGPRNEQFF.

This rearrangement joins TRBV2 to TRBJ2-3; D possibly corresponds to TRBD1 (6 bases). From germline, CDR1 is SNHLY and CDR2 FYNNEI. The CDR3 is 14 amino acids. The ends were cut back, 6 bases at V and 4 bases at J, with 14 bases in the middle. CDR3 sequence (DNA): TGTGCCAGCAGGGGGGAAGGGGGTCCAGATACGCAGTATTTT. As protein: CASRGEGGPDTQYF.

The chain has TRBV20-1 and TRBJ1-5; the D gene is possibly TRBD1 (5 bases). Germline V gives CDR1 DFQATT, CDR2 SNEGSKA (reference sequence). Trimming took 3 bases from V and 3 from J, leaving 15 bases between them. The CDR3 spans 15 residues. The CDR3 region has the DNA TGCAGTGCTAGCGTTGTACAGGCTACCAATCAGCCCCAGCATTTT. Protein sequence: CSASVVQATNQPQHF.

V is TRBV27 and J is TRBJ2-7; 8 bases map to TRBD1. Germline CDR1 is MNHEY and CDR2 is SMNVEV (reference sequence). The V and J ends lost 3 bases and 7 bases, in that order; junction bases with no gene match: 5. The CDR3 consists of 13 residues. The CDR3 spells CASSFQQGDEQYF. DNA of the CDR3: TGTGCCAGCAGTTTCCAACAGGGGGATGAGCAGTACTTC.

The CDR3 sequence is CASGFTPGPLVFNYGYTF. The CDR3 coding sequence is TGTGCTAGTGGTTTTACGCCGGGACCCTTAGTCTTCAACTATGGCTACACCTTC. The J gene is TRBJ1-2, the V gene TRBV12-5, with D possibly matching TRBD1 (5 bases). Trimming removed 3 bases from V and 2 bases from J, with 22 bases in between. The length of the CDR3 is 18 residues. From germline, CDR1 is LGHNT and CDR2 FRNRAP.

The J gene is TRBJ2-5, the V gene TRBV18; no clear D. The V and J ends lost 3 bases and 0 bases respectively, with 11 bases between them. CDR3 size: 15 residues. The germline gives CDR1 KGHSH, CDR2 LQKENI. DNA for the CDR3: TGTGCCAGCTCACCGGACGGTTGGTACCAAGAGACCCAGTACTTC. Its translation: CASSPDGWYQETQYF.

V and J are TRBV20-1 and TRBJ1-5; D is uncertain. Trimming shortened V by 6 bases and J by 2 bases, and 17 bases separated the two germline ends. CDR3 length: 15 amino acids. Germline V gene lookup returns CDR1 DFQATT and CDR2 SNEGSKA (reference sequence). The CDR3 loop reads CSAVNPSGGNQPQHF. The CDR3 DNA sequence: TGCAGTGCCGTAAATCCCAGTGGGGGCAATCAGCCCCAGCATTTT.

The gene calls are TRBV20-1 and TRBJ2-7; D perhaps matches TRBD1 (6 bases). This CDR3 spans 14 amino acids. The germline V and J ends were trimmed by 4 bases and 0 bases, with 13 bases remaining between them. Per the germline V gene, CDR1 is DFQATT and CDR2 is SNEGSKA (reference sequence). CDR3 residues: CSATIQGLSYEQYF. CDR3 nucleotides: TGCAGTGCTACAATTCAGGGGCTCTCCTACGAGCAGTACTTC.

A few counts support this clonotype. This chain connects TRBV29-1 to TRBJ2-3; 7 bases align to TRBD1. This CDR3 region has 15 residues. CDR1 and CDR2 (germline): SQVTM, ANQGSEA. Losses at the gene ends were 4 bases for V and 1 base for J; bases not matched to a gene: 8. The CDR3 loop is CSVGRKGAGTDTQYF. CDR3 DNA: TGCAGCGTTGGGCGTAAGGGGGCTGGCACAGATACGCAGTATTTT.

This chain uses TRBV3-1 with TRBJ1-2; the D is unclear. CDR3 length: 14 residues. Between the trimmed V and J ends, which lost 1 base and 4 bases, there was a span of 10 bases. From germline, CDR1 is LGHDT and CDR2 YNNKEL (reference sequence). The CDR3 nucleotides are TGTGCCAGCAGCCAAGGTACGGATGGCTATGGCTACACCTTC. Translated, it gives CASSQGTDGYGYTF.

The rearrangement uses TRBV7-6 and TRBJ2-3, with D unclear. The CDR3 is 13 amino acids. Germline CDR1 is SGHVS and CDR2 is FNYEAQ. The V end was cut by 4 bases, the J end by 6 bases, with 11 bases between. Here the CDR3 reads CASSYDIGDTQYF. CDR3 sequence (DNA): TGTGCCAGCAGCTACGACATTGGGGATACGCAGTATTTT.

V gene TRBV5-1 combines with J gene TRBJ1-2; tentative D call: TRBD1 (5 bases). Germline values: CDR1 SGHRS, CDR2 YFSETQ. V was pared by 0 bases and J by 4 bases, with 16 bases between. This CDR3 contains 16 residues. CDR3 protein: CASSLAQSTESYGYTF. The CDR3 bases are TGCGCCAGCAGCTTGGCCCAATCGACAGAGAGCTATGGCTACACCTTC.

The chain couples TRBV6-5 to TRBJ1-1; 7 nucleotides agree with TRBD1. Germline V gene lookup returns CDR1 MNHEY and CDR2 SVGAGI. The V gene end was trimmed by 4 bases and the J gene end by 1 base; junction bases not matched to a gene: 9. This CDR3 contains 16 residues. CDR3 sequence: CASSSLVNRGNTEAFF. CDR3 nucleotides: TGTGCCAGCAGTTCGCTAGTGAACAGGGGGAACACTGAAGCTTTCTTT.

The CDR3 reads CASSLAGQATYEQYF. CDR3 bases: TGTGCCAGCAGTTTAGCCGGACAGGCCACCTACGAGCAGTACTTC. The chain joins TRBV27 to TRBJ2-7; TRBD1 agrees at 7 bases. V lost 2 bases and J lost 2; bases outside the gene matches: 6. Germline V CDR1 and CDR2: MNHEY, SMNVEV (reference sequence). The CDR3 loop spans 15 amino acids.